The 32 T cell receptor beta chains listed next were all sequenced from one sample in a study of T-cell reconstitution after alpha-beta-depleted transplantation in children. The TCRbeta library incorporated unique molecular identifiers. TCRdb independently ran MiXCR on the PCR reads; one entry per CDR3 protein. The data hold some 490,000 distinct CDR3 sequences, with under 15% observed a single time. Material: PBMCs from the stem cell graft donor, obtained from the stem cell graft. The source is a human donor who donated a stem cell graft to a child with combined immunodeficiency.

This clonotype was seen a handful of times. V is TRBV21-1 and J is TRBJ2-1. TRBV21-1 represents a pseudogene. This CDR3 spans 15 amino acids. CDR3: CASSKVGRRYNEQFF. Written as DNA, the CDR3 is TGTGCCAGCAGCAAAGTAGGCAGGAGATACAATGAGCAGTTCTTC.

This clonotype occurred a few times. This chain joins TRBV12-3 or TRBV12-4 and TRBJ1-3; D ambiguous. V lost 2 bases and J 4 bases, leaving 12 bases between the germline ends. The CDR3 consists of 15 residues. The CDR3 region has the DNA TGTGCCAGCAGTTTATTGGGCGGACCCGGAAACACCATATATTTT. Protein sequence: CASSLLGGPGNTIYF.

The sample holds a few counts of this clonotype. The rearrangement uses TRBV5-1 and TRBJ2-1, with no clear D. Per germline, CDR1 SGHRS and CDR2 YFSETQ. Deletions cut 0 bases from V and 7 bases from J, with 8 bases between. The CDR3 length is 13 residues. For the CDR3, the DNA is TGCGCCAGCAGCTTGGTGGCGGAAAATGAGCAGTTCTTC. Encoded protein: CASSLVAENEQFF.

This clonotype has just a few counts. This sequence joins TRBV5-1 and TRBJ2-7, with D maybe TRBD2 (6 bases). CDR3 length: 15 amino acids. Germline CDR1 reads SGHRS; CDR2 reads YFSETQ. The V gene lost 4 bases and the J gene lost 0 bases, with 14 bases spanning the gap. The CDR3 DNA sequence: TGCGCCAGCAGCGGAGGGACGAGGAGCTCCTACGAGCAGTACTTC. Translation gives CASSGGTRSSYEQYF.

The sample holds a few counts of this clonotype. The chain employs TRBV6-1 and TRBJ1-2; D perhaps matches TRBD1 (6 bases). This CDR3 comprises 14 residues. Trimming took 6 bases from V and 8 from J, leaving 19 bases between them. In germline, CDR1 is MNHNS, CDR2 SASEGT. CDR3 nucleotide sequence: TGTGCCAGCAGCAAACAGGGAGTAGGCTACGGCTACACCTTC. Its translation: CASSKQGVGYGYTF.

This clonotype was observed a handful of times. The rearrangement joins TRBV6-6 to TRBJ2-7; maybe TRBD2 (6 bases). The V gene lost 5 bases and the J gene lost 9 bases, with 14 bases spanning the gap. Germline V CDR1 and CDR2: MNHNY, SVGAGI (reference sequence). This CDR3 has 12 residues. The CDR3 spells CASSRGTSGQYF. Written as DNA, the CDR3 is TGTGCCAGCAGTCGCGGGACGTCCGGGCAGTACTTC.

This clonotype was seen at least ten times. This chain's CDR3 is CATSDPYSYEQYF. CDR3 DNA sequence: TGTGCCACCAGTGACCCCTATTCCTACGAGCAGTACTTC. The gene calls are TRBV24-1 and TRBJ2-7; D not certain. The CDR3 covers 13 residues. Trimming left V 4 bases short and J 1 base short, with 7 bases between. Germline V gives CDR1 KGHDR, CDR2 SFDVKD.

This clonotype was recorded a few times. The chain combines TRBV12-3 or TRBV12-4 with TRBJ1-5; tentative D call: TRBD1 (5 bases). The CDR3 is 13 amino acids. Trimming took 5 bases from V and 5 from J, leaving 10 bases between them. The CDR3 spells CASSAGMDQPQHF. CDR3 nucleotide sequence: TGTGCCAGCAGTGCAGGGATGGATCAGCCCCAGCATTTT.

This clonotype was detected only a few times. This chain links TRBV14 with TRBJ2-2; no clear D. Germline V lookup: CDR1 SGHDN, CDR2 FVKESK. V lost 4 bases and J lost 6, with 6 bases in between. This CDR3 is 12 amino acids long. The CDR3 sequence is CASSPLPGELFF. In nucleotides, the CDR3 is TGTGCCAGCAGCCCTCTTCCCGGGGAGCTGTTTTTT.

V and J are TRBV4-3 and TRBJ2-2; 7 nucleotides line up with TRBD2. Germline CDR1 reads LGHNA; CDR2 reads YSLEER. The CDR3 runs to 20 residues. Unmatched junction bases numbered 16, after V lost 1 base and J lost 2 bases. The CDR3 sequence is CASSQGLRMKASGNTGELFF. The CDR3 DNA reads as TGCGCCAGCAGCCAAGGGCTGCGGATGAAGGCTAGCGGTAACACCGGGGAGCTGTTTTTT.

This clonotype was found a few times. This rearrangement joins TRBV15 to TRBJ2-5; D assignment may be TRBD1 or TRBD2 (5 bases each). The germline CDR1 and CDR2 sequences are LNHNV and YYDKDF (reference sequence). With 2 bases removed from V and 10 bases from J, the gap between germline ends came to 17 bases. The CDR3 covers 14 residues. CDR3 sequence: CATSRSSGRGDQYF. CDR3 DNA sequence: TGTGCCACCAGCAGATCAAGCGGAAGAGGGGACCAGTACTTC.

CDR3 protein: CASSLGLAGGNQQETQYF. As DNA, the CDR3 is TGCGCCAGCAGCTTGGGACTAGCGGGGGGGAATCAACAAGAGACCCAGTACTTC. V and J are TRBV5-1 and TRBJ2-5; the match to TRBD2 covers 14 bases. Unmatched junction bases numbered 6, after V lost 0 bases and J lost 2 bases. CDR3 length: 18 amino acids. From germline, CDR1 is SGHRS and CDR2 YFSETQ. Full variable domain (outside the CDR3, taken from reference TRBV5-1 and TRBJ2-5): KAGVTQTPRYLIKTRGQQVTLSCSPISGHRSVSWYQQTPGQGLQFLFEYFSETQRNKGNFPGRFSGRQFSNSRSEMNVSTLELGDSALYLCASSLGLAGGNQQETQYFGPGTRLLVL.

This clonotype appeared many times. The chain employs TRBV12-3 or TRBV12-4 and TRBJ2-1; the D is unclear. This CDR3 is built from 11 residues. Trimming stripped 3 bases from V and 9 bases from J, with 6 bases between. DNA for the CDR3: TGTGCCAGCAGTTTTTGGGGTGAGCAGTTCTTC. Translated, it gives CASSFWGEQFF.

This clonotype turned up a few times. The V and J genes are TRBV7-8 and TRBJ2-4; D perhaps matches TRBD1 (6 bases). Germline V gives CDR1 SGHVS, CDR2 FQNEAQ. Trimming removed 1 base from V and 0 bases from J, with 13 bases in between. The CDR3 spans 17 residues. In nucleotides, the CDR3 is TGTGCCAGCAGCTTAGGGGCAGGGGAATTAGCCAAAAACATTCAGTACTTC. This sequence encodes CASSLGAGELAKNIQYF.

V gene TRBV30 combines with J gene TRBJ2-5, with TRBD1 matching 8 bases. Germline V CDR1 and CDR2: GTSNPN, SVGIG (reference sequence). Losses at the gene ends were 3 bases for V and 4 bases for J; bases not matched to a gene: 13. The CDR3 is 16 amino acids. The CDR3 DNA reads as TGTGCCTGGAGCCGATCCCGGGACAGGAGACGAGAGACCCAGTACTTC. As protein: CAWSRSRDRRRETQYF.

CDR3 DNA: TGTGCCAGCAGTTACGGGGAGACTAGCACAGATACGCAGTATTTT. Its translation is CASSYGETSTDTQYF. The chain recombines TRBV6-2 or TRBV6-3 with TRBJ2-3; D might be TRBD2 (5 bases). In germline, CDR1 is MNHEY, CDR2 SVGEGT. The ends were cut back, 2 bases at V and 0 bases at J, with 9 bases in the middle. The CDR3 consists of 15 residues.

The rearrangement uses TRBV20-1 and TRBJ2-7, with 8 bases matching TRBD2. The junction had 11 bases not matched to a gene; V was cut back by 6 bases and J by 4 bases. Germline V gene sequence: CDR1 DFQATT, CDR2 SNEGSKA (reference sequence). The CDR3 covers 14 residues. This CDR3 is CSAQPGTRLYEQYF. CDR3 coding DNA: TGCAGTGCCCAGCCCGGGACTAGATTATACGAGCAGTACTTC.

This clonotype was detected only a few times. The chain joins TRBV12-3 or TRBV12-4 to TRBJ2-1; TRBD1 is a possible D gene (6 bases). The CDR3 has 15 amino acids. V was shortened by 1 base and J by 8 bases, with 15 bases between the two germline ends. The chain's CDR3 is CASSLVGGTRHEQFF. The CDR3 DNA is TGTGCCAGCAGTTTAGTAGGGGGTACACGGCATGAGCAGTTCTTC.

This chain joins TRBV3-1 and TRBJ2-1; 7 bases map to TRBD1. CDR3 size: 17 residues. Germline V gene data show CDR1 as LGHDT and CDR2 as YNNKEL (reference sequence). V was pared by 5 bases and J by 1 base, with 11 bases of the junction left unmatched. CDR3 DNA sequence: TGTGCCAGCAGCTTAGCCTCCTCGACAGGGTCCTACAATGAGCAGTTCTTC. Protein product: CASSLASSTGSYNEQFF.

This clonotype was detected many times. This chain links TRBV30 with TRBJ2-5; 7 bases align to TRBD1. The CDR3 is 13 residues long. V trimming: 3 bases; J trimming: 4 bases; junction bases outside the gene matches: 5. Germline V gene sequence: CDR1 GTSNPN, CDR2 SVGIG (reference sequence). CDR3: CAWRGQPTETQYF. The CDR3 coding sequence is TGTGCCTGGAGGGGACAGCCGACAGAGACCCAGTACTTC.

The chain combines TRBV29-1 with TRBJ1-2, with D perhaps matching TRBD1 (5 bases). Germline loops: CDR1 SQVTM, CDR2 ANQGSEA. CDR3 length equals 13 residues. Trimming took off 6 bases at V and 5 bases at J, with 16 bases between the two ends. CDR3 loop: CSVNEIAGYGYTF. Here the CDR3 DNA reads TGCAGCGTGAATGAAATTGCAGGGTATGGCTACACCTTC. The whole variable domain, filled in from reference TRBV29-1 and TRBJ1-2, reads SAVISQKPSRDICQRGTSLTIQCQVDSQVTMMFWYRQQPGQSLTLIATANQGSEATYESGFVIDKFPISRPNLTFSTLTVSNMSPEDSSIYLCSVNEIAGYGYTFGSGTRLTVV.

This clonotype has only a few counts. The CDR3 sequence: CASSLTQNIQYF. The CDR3 nucleotides read TGTGCCAGCAGCTTGACCCAAAACATTCAGTACTTC. J is TRBJ2-4 and V is TRBV5-8, with no clear D. V gave up 1 base and J gave up 5 bases, with 4 bases separating them. Germline V gene lookup returns CDR1 SGHTS and CDR2 YDEGEE. This CDR3 region has 12 residues.

The table lists this clonotype with a few counts. The rearrangement joins TRBV29-1 to TRBJ2-5; 9 nucleotides align to TRBD1. J lost 4 bases, V lost 5 bases, and 8 bases had no gene match. The length of the CDR3 is 14 residues. Germline loops: CDR1 SQVTM, CDR2 ANQGSEA. The DNA of the CDR3 is TGCAGCGTTCTGGAACAGGGGGCGGGAGAGACCCAGTACTTC. Protein: CSVLEQGAGETQYF.

This clonotype was recorded at least ten times. V gene TRBV28 combines with J gene TRBJ2-4; TRBD1 aligns across 8 bases. The V gene end was trimmed by 4 bases and the J gene end by 6 bases; junction bases not matched to a gene: 5. The CDR3 covers 14 residues. The germline CDR1 and CDR2 sequences are MDHEN and SYDVKM. CDR3 region: CASSSSTGVNIQYF. CDR3 bases: TGTGCCAGCAGTTCCTCGACAGGGGTAAACATTCAGTACTTC.

This clonotype was picked up a small number of times. The chain carries TRBV24-1 and TRBJ2-5; D tentatively reads TRBD1 or TRBD2 (6 bases each). Germline CDR1 and CDR2: KGHDR and SFDVKD. The CDR3 covers 15 residues. V was clipped by 1 base and J by 2 bases, with 10 bases between them. In nucleotides, the CDR3 is TGTGCCACCAGTGATTTTTGGGGGGCGCAAGAGACCCAGTACTTC. As protein: CATSDFWGAQETQYF.

Ten or more counts support this clonotype. The DNA for the CDR3 is TGTGCCATCAGTGAGTCGGTGCAGGGTGGTGAGCAGTTCTTC. It translates to CAISESVQGGEQFF. J is TRBJ2-1 and V is TRBV10-3, with D possibly being TRBD1 (5 bases). V lost 0 bases and J lost 9, with 12 bases in between. Germline-derived CDR1 and CDR2 are ENHRY and SYGVKD. The CDR3 loop spans 14 amino acids.

The rearrangement joins TRBV5-1 to TRBJ2-7, with 8 nucleotides matching TRBD2. CDR1 is SGHRS and CDR2 is YFSETQ in the germline V gene. This CDR3 has 17 amino acids. Trimming at V came to 0 bases and at J to 3 bases, leaving 11 bases not matched to a gene. The CDR3 bases are TGCGCCAGCAGCTTGGGTTTTAGCGGGACGGCTAGCTACGAGCAGTACTTC. Its translation is CASSLGFSGTASYEQYF.

This clonotype was counted a few times. The V gene is TRBV5-6, the J gene TRBJ2-1; D might be TRBD2 (7 bases). V lost 5 bases, J lost 7 bases, and 16 bases lay in between. The V gene's germline CDR1 is SGHDT and CDR2 YYEEEE. This CDR3 is 14 amino acids long. The CDR3 loop is CASSAGGGGNEQFF. For the CDR3, the DNA is TGTGCCAGCAGTGCCGGGGGAGGGGGGAATGAGCAGTTCTTC.

The rearrangement joins TRBV7-8 to TRBJ2-1; 9 bases are shared with TRBD1. V dropped 5 bases and J dropped 0; count of bases not matched to a gene: 11. Per the germline V gene, CDR1 is SGHVS and CDR2 is FQNEAQ. This CDR3 spans 18 amino acids. The CDR3 loop reads CASSPRQGEGSSYNEQFF. As DNA, the CDR3 is TGTGCCAGCAGCCCGAGACAGGGGGAGGGGAGCTCCTACAATGAGCAGTTCTTC.

The rearrangement joins TRBV29-1 to TRBJ1-3; 8 positions match TRBD1. Germline V lookup: CDR1 SQVTM, CDR2 ANQGSEA. This CDR3 has 14 amino acids. With V trimmed by 4 bases and J by 6 bases, 8 bases remained unmatched. The CDR3 DNA sequence: TGCAGCGTTGTTCCAACGACAGGGGTAAACACCATATATTTT. As protein: CSVVPTTGVNTIYF. Filled out from reference TRBV29-1 and TRBJ1-3, the complete variable domain reads SAVISQKPSRDICQRGTSLTIQCQVDSQVTMMFWYRQQPGQSLTLIATANQGSEATYESGFVIDKFPISRPNLTFSTLTVSNMSPEDSSIYLCSVVPTTGVNTIYFGEGSWLTVV.

The V gene is TRBV27, the J gene TRBJ1-6; D gene uncertain. This CDR3 contains 14 residues. V lost 6 bases and J 0 bases, leaving 6 bases between the germline ends. CDR1 and CDR2 from the germline V gene are MNHEY and SMNVEV (reference sequence). The CDR3 sequence is CASRDGSYNSPLHF. CDR3 DNA sequence: TGTGCCAGCAGGGACGGCTCCTATAATTCACCCCTCCACTTT.

J is TRBJ1-1 and V is TRBV20-1; D unresolved. Germline CDR1 DFQATT, CDR2 SNEGSKA (reference sequence). V was pared by 7 bases and J by 0 bases, with 12 bases between. This CDR3 is 13 amino acids long. CDR3 amino acids: CSVPFRVNTEAFF. The CDR3 DNA sequence: TGCAGTGTTCCGTTCCGGGTGAACACTGAAGCTTTCTTT.